These 27 T cell receptor beta chains were sequenced from one sample in a study of T cell changes during pregnancy in multiple sclerosis. TCRdb's copy holds only in-frame clones and misses some; the assay was immunoSEQ multiplex PCR. The table lists about 110,000 clones, about nine tenths of them singletons. The sequencing here drew on peripheral blood, taken after pregnancy. These receptors originate from a female donor with multiple sclerosis, enrolled in a pregnancy study.

The gene calls are TRBV6-6 and TRBJ2-7, with 9 bases that match TRBD2. The V segment lost 4 bases and the J segment 6 bases; nucleotides outside the gene matches: 10. CDR1 and CDR2 from the germline V gene are MNHNY and SVGAGI (reference sequence). The CDR3 has 15 residues. CDR3 DNA: TGTGCCAGCAGTTCGAGGCGGGGGGGGCTCAGCGAGCAGTACTTC. This translates into CASSSRRGGLSEQYF.

The V gene is TRBV7-3, the J gene TRBJ2-7; the D gene is possibly TRBD2 (5 bases). Germline CDR1 reads SGHTA; CDR2 reads FQGTGA. The CDR3 extends over 16 amino acids. With 5 bases removed from V and 4 bases from J, the gap between germline ends came to 21 bases. The CDR3 loop is CASSPSGFGLPYEQYF. Written as DNA, the CDR3 is TGTGCCAGCAGCCCCTCCGGATTTGGACTTCCATACGAGCAGTACTTC. Full variable domain (remainder filled in from reference TRBV7-3 and TRBJ2-7): GAGVSQTPSNKVTEKGKYVELRCDPISGHTALYWYRQSLGQGPEFLIYFQGTGAADDSGLPNDRFFAVRPEGSVSTLKIQRTERGDSAVYLCASSPSGFGLPYEQYFGPGTRLTVT.

The V gene is TRBV6-5, the J gene TRBJ1-2, with D unresolved. Trimming left V 8 bases short and J 5 bases short, with 21 bases between. CDR1 is MNHEY, CDR2 SVGAGI, per germline. There are 15 residues in the CDR3. The DNA of the CDR3 is TGTGCCAGCCAAAGGTCTCCTGGTGGGAGTTATGGCTACACCTTC. This codes for CASQRSPGGSYGYTF.

A remark on this clone: A junction boundary mismatches the germline segment, possibly from a read error. This chain connects TRBV2 to TRBJ1-2, with 7 bases fitting TRBD1. In germline, CDR1 is SNHLY, CDR2 FYNNEI. The CDR3 covers 12 residues. The CDR3 region is CASSVRWDRSSF. The CDR3 DNA reads TGTGCCAGCAGTGTAAGATGGGACAGATCCTCCTTC.

The V call is TRBV5-1, the J call TRBJ1-3, with 7 positions matching TRBD1. J was trimmed by 4 bases and V by 0 bases; bases with no gene match: 7. Germline values: CDR1 SGHRS, CDR2 YFSETQ. The CDR3 sequence is 16 residues long. The CDR3 reads CASSLATGVRGNTIYF. In DNA form, the CDR3 reads TGCGCCAGCAGCTTGGCAACAGGGGTTAGAGGAAACACCATATATTTT.

V is TRBV5-1 and J is TRBJ1-1, with D perhaps matching TRBD1 (5 bases). The V end lost 7 bases, the J end lost 4 bases, and 14 bases lay between the germline ends. CDR1 SGHRS and CDR2 YFSETQ come from the germline V gene. The CDR3 contains 13 residues. This chain's CDR3 is CASSTPGSTEAFF. The CDR3 nucleotides read TGCGCCAGCTCCACTCCAGGGTCCACTGAAGCTTTCTTT.

The chain carries TRBV9 and TRBJ1-4; D may be TRBD1 (5 bases). This CDR3 is built from 15 residues. CDR1 and CDR2 from the germline V gene are SGDLS and YYNGEE. Trimming removed 3 bases at V and 2 bases at J, with 11 bases between. The DNA of the CDR3 is TGTGCCAGCAGCGCGACAGTAAAGACTAATGAAAAACTGTTTTTT. This translates into CASSATVKTNEKLFF.

In nucleotides, the CDR3 is TGTGCCAGCTCACCCAGCGGGACCTCCCGCGAGCAGTACTTC. Protein: CASSPSGTSREQYF. The chain has TRBV18 and TRBJ2-7; 7 nucleotides match TRBD2. CDR1 and CDR2 from the germline V gene are KGHSH and LQKENI. This CDR3 has 14 residues. After removal of 3 bases from V and 6 bases from J, the junction contained 8 bases not matched to a gene.

The rearrangement uses TRBV6-1 and TRBJ2-1; 9 bases match TRBD2. The length of the CDR3 is 15 residues. Germline trimming cut 7 bases from V and 5 bases from J; bases unmatched to any gene: 9. Looked up from germline, CDR1 is MNHNS and CDR2 is SASEGT. The CDR3 nucleotides read TGTGCCAGCATGATGACTAGCGGCTCTAACAATGAGCAGTTCTTC. Translating gives CASMMTSGSNNEQFF.

The gene calls are TRBV5-1 and TRBJ2-1, with 7 bases matching TRBD2. The CDR3 consists of 15 residues. CDR1 SGHRS and CDR2 YFSETQ come from the germline V gene. Unmatched junction bases numbered 10, after V lost 3 bases and J lost 7 bases. This CDR3 is CASSSGLGRGNEQFF. DNA of the CDR3: TGCGCCAGCAGCTCCGGACTAGGACGGGGAAATGAGCAGTTCTTC.

This clone was counted only a few times. The chain uses TRBV6-5 and TRBJ2-2; 8 nucleotides agree with TRBD2. The CDR3 is 14 amino acids. V dropped 10 bases and J dropped 5; count of bases not matched to a gene: 9. The germline CDR1 and CDR2 sequences are MNHEY and SVGAGI. CDR3 protein: CATTGLAATGELFF. The DNA for the CDR3 is TGTGCCACCACAGGACTAGCTGCGACCGGGGAGCTGTTTTTT.

This clone was counted between two and nine times. The chain is built from TRBV7-9 and TRBJ1-1, with D possibly TRBD1 on 6 matching bases. In germline, CDR1 is SEHNR, CDR2 FQNEAQ (reference sequence). Trimming took 3 bases from V and 4 from J, leaving 9 bases between them. CDR3 length: 13 amino acids. In nucleotides, the CDR3 is TGTGCCAGCAGCTTCAACAGGGCCACTGAAGCTTTCTTT. Its translation: CASSFNRATEAFF.

This clone has just one count. V and J are TRBV27 and TRBJ2-3, with 8 bases matching TRBD2. Trimming took 6 bases from V and 6 from J; bases not matched to a gene: 8. The CDR3 contains 14 residues. Germline values: CDR1 MNHEY, CDR2 SMNVEV (reference sequence). In nucleotides, the CDR3 is TGTGCCAGCAGCGCAGGACTAGCTACCGATACGCAGTATTTT. Encoded protein: CASSAGLATDTQYF.

The rearrangement uses TRBV23-1 and TRBJ1-5; D is unclear. TRBV23-1 is marked as an open reading frame, function uncertain. V was cut by 4 bases and J by 0 bases, with 10 bases left in between. The CDR3 sequence is 15 residues long. The CDR3 is CASSPPRFSNQPQHF. In DNA, the CDR3 is TGCGCCAGCAGTCCCCCGCGCTTTAGCAATCAGCCCCAGCATTTT.

V is TRBV2 and J is TRBJ1-2; D gene ambiguous. The V end lost 4 bases, the J end lost 7 bases, and 16 bases lay between the germline ends. This CDR3 has 14 residues. Germline V lookup: CDR1 SNHLY, CDR2 FYNNEI. The CDR3 DNA sequence: TGTGCCAGCAGTGGACCCTCCACGGAGCCTGGCTACACCTTC. It is translated as CASSGPSTEPGYTF.

The chain carries TRBV5-4 and TRBJ2-2; 13 bases align to TRBD2. This CDR3 is 16 amino acids long. The V gene end was trimmed by 1 base and the J gene end by 5 bases; junction bases not matched to a gene: 2. Germline V gives CDR1 SGHNT, CDR2 YYREEE (reference sequence). CDR3 sequence reads: CASSLRTSGSTGELFF. Written as DNA, the CDR3 is TGTGCCAGCAGCTTGCGGACTAGCGGGAGTACCGGGGAGCTGTTTTTT.

This clone was observed a single time. The J gene is TRBJ2-5, the V gene TRBV5-6, with D perhaps matching TRBD1 (5 bases). This CDR3 has 13 residues. Per the germline V gene, CDR1 is SGHDT and CDR2 is YYEEEE. Trimming pared 4 bases from V and 11 bases from J, leaving 18 bases between. The CDR3 here is CASSHGATRQQYF. The CDR3 nucleotides are TGTGCCAGCAGCCATGGGGCTACCCGTCAGCAGTACTTC.

This chain links TRBV7-9 with TRBJ2-2; TRBD1 matches at 8 bases. Germline lookup yields CDR1 SEHNR and CDR2 FQNEAQ (reference sequence). CDR3 length: 17 residues. V lost 10 bases and J lost 2; bases outside the gene matches: 15. CDR3 bases: TGTGCCACCATATCGACAGGGGTTTCGAAAAACACCGGGGAGCTGTTTTTT. Translating it yields CATISTGVSKNTGELFF.

This clone was seen a single time. The chain recombines TRBV9 with TRBJ1-3, with a tentative D call TRBD1 (5 bases). Germline CDR1 reads SGDLS; CDR2 reads YYNGEE. With 4 bases removed from V and 0 bases from J, the gap between germline ends came to 14 bases. The CDR3 has 16 residues. In nucleotides, the CDR3 is TGTGCCAGCAGCATACAAGACAGTTTCTCTGGAAACACCATATATTTT. The encoded protein is CASSIQDSFSGNTIYF.

This chain links TRBV4-2 with TRBJ1-1; the D is unclear. Germline V lookup: CDR1 LGHNA, CDR2 YNFKEQ. The length of the CDR3 is 13 residues. Trimming took off 0 bases at V and 3 bases at J, with 5 bases between the two ends. In nucleotides, the CDR3 is TGTGCCAGCAGCCAAGATCTTTACACTGAAGCTTTCTTT. It is translated as CASSQDLYTEAFF.

V is TRBV20-1 and J is TRBJ1-1; D possibly corresponds to TRBD1 (5 bases). This CDR3 contains 9 residues. V lost 4 bases, J lost 8 bases, and 5 bases lay in between. CDR1 and CDR2 (germline): DFQATT, SNEGSKA (reference sequence). CDR3 nucleotide sequence: TGCAGTGCTAACAGGGAAGCTTTCTTT. Encoded protein: CSANREAFF.

The chain uses TRBV19 and TRBJ1-1; TRBD1 agrees at 8 bases. The CDR3 contains 14 residues. The junction had 4 bases not matched to a gene; V was cut back by 5 bases and J by 2 bases. Germline V CDR1 and CDR2: LNHDA, SQIVND (reference sequence). CDR3 loop: CASSRDRGNTEAFF. The CDR3 coding sequence is TGTGCCAGTAGTCGCGACAGGGGAAACACTGAAGCTTTCTTT.

This clone appeared once. CDR3 DNA sequence: TGTGCCAGCAGTTGGGGGCCCAATCAGCCCCAGCATTTT. It codes for CASSWGPNQPQHF. The V gene is TRBV6-4, the J gene TRBJ1-5; D might be TRBD1 (6 bases). Germline values: CDR1 MRHNA, CDR2 SNTAGT. Trimming pared 5 bases from V and 3 bases from J, leaving 8 bases between. This CDR3 has 13 residues.

The chain links TRBV5-1 to TRBJ1-1; 7 bases are a match to TRBD1. Germline CDR1 and CDR2: SGHRS and YFSETQ. The CDR3 has 16 residues. V shed 0 bases and J 5 bases; nucleotides not matched to a gene: 10. CDR3 in amino acids: CASSLDSGGRGTEAFF. CDR3 DNA: TGCGCCAGCAGCTTGGATTCAGGGGGACGAGGGACTGAAGCTTTCTTT.

This rearrangement joins TRBV5-1 to TRBJ1-2; TRBD1 matches 9 bases. Trimming took 0 bases from V and 8 from J; bases not matched to a gene: 5. The germline V gene has CDR1 SGHRS and CDR2 YFSETQ. This CDR3 comprises 14 residues. CDR3 loop: CASSLEPGQGGYTF. CDR3 in DNA: TGCGCCAGCAGCTTGGAACCGGGACAGGGAGGCTACACCTTC.

The V gene is TRBV6-5, the J gene TRBJ2-4; TRBD1 aligns across 7 bases. The trim removed 4 bases at V and 0 bases at J, leaving 6 bases unmatched. The CDR3 has 16 amino acids. Germline V gives CDR1 MNHEY, CDR2 SVGAGI. CDR3 DNA: TGTGCCAGCAGTTCCACAGGGGCCGTAGCCAAAAACATTCAGTACTTC. The encoded protein is CASSSTGAVAKNIQYF.

V is TRBV11-2 and J is TRBJ2-3, with TRBD2 as a possible D gene (6 bases). V lost 0 bases and J lost 5, with 12 bases in between. CDR1 and CDR2 (germline): SGHAT, FQNNGV. This CDR3 region has 15 residues. The CDR3, as DNA: TGTGCCAGCAGCTTAGAGGGTAGCGGAAAAGATACGCAGTATTTT. This gives the protein CASSLEGSGKDTQYF.